What follows are 26 T cell receptor beta chains derived from one specimen sequenced in a study of Graves' ophthalmopathy and Graves' hyperthyroidism. RNA transcripts yielded amplified TCR beta CDR3 regions. Second-round multiplex PCR came after a first-round RT-PCR that employed HTBI primers. TCRdb passed the multiplex PCR reads through MiXCR, listing each CDR3 protein once. The repertoire holds 500,000 to 800,000 distinct CDR3 sequences, with approximately 39% as singletons. Sample: peripheral blood. Receptors were obtained from an adult man with Graves' ophthalmopathy.

This clonotype appeared once. The chain carries TRBV5-1 and TRBJ1-1; D perhaps matches TRBD1 (5 bases). With 0 bases removed from V and 7 bases from J, the gap between germline ends came to 13 bases. CDR3 length equals 14 residues. CDR1 and CDR2 from the germline V gene are SGHRS and YFSETQ. The CDR3 DNA reads as TGCGCCAGCAGCTTGGCGGGGCTAAGTGATGAAGCTTTCTTT. It codes for CASSLAGLSDEAFF. The variable domain in full, with the rest retrieved from reference TRBV5-1 and TRBJ1-1, is KAGVTQTPRYLIKTRGQQVTLSCSPISGHRSVSWYQQTPGQGLQFLFEYFSETQRNKGNFPGRFSGRQFSNSRSEMNVSTLELGDSALYLCASSLAGLSDEAFFGQGTRLTVV.

Ten or more counts support this clonotype. The V and J genes are TRBV6-6 and TRBJ2-7; 7 positions agree with TRBD1. Looked up from germline, CDR1 is MNHNY and CDR2 is SVGAGI (reference sequence). After removal of 5 bases from V and 3 bases from J, the junction contained 4 bases not matched to a gene. This CDR3 contains 13 residues. CDR3 amino acids: CASSEYRGYEQYF. CDR3 bases: TGTGCCAGCAGTGAATACAGGGGCTACGAGCAGTACTTC.

V usage is TRBV11-1 and J usage is TRBJ2-5; D call uncertain. CDR3 length: 15 residues. Trimming removed 1 base from V and 0 bases from J, with 9 bases in between. CDR1 is SGHAT and CDR2 is FQDESV in the germline V gene (reference sequence). Here the CDR3 DNA reads TGTGCCAGCAGCTTAGGGACGAGGAACCAAGAGACCCAGTACTTC. Its translation is CASSLGTRNQETQYF.

As regards this clonotype: A much bigger clone sits one base away, suggesting this may be a read error. V gene TRBV12-3 or TRBV12-4 combines with J gene TRBJ1-1, with D uncertain. CDR3 length: 12 residues. The CDR3 loop reads CASGFHRTEAFF. The DNA for the CDR3 is TGTGCCAGCGGTTTTCACCGTACTGAAGCTTTCTTT.

CDR3 loop: CAWSASSNGGTF. The CDR3 coding sequence is TGTGCCTGGAGTGCCAGTTCCAATGGTGGCACCTTC. The chain couples TRBV5-6 to TRBJ1-2; the D is unclear. Trimming shortened V by 10 bases and J by 13 bases, and 23 bases separated the two germline ends. CDR1 is SGHDT and CDR2 is YYEEEE in the germline V gene. This CDR3 comprises 12 residues. Full variable domain (outside the CDR3, taken from reference TRBV5-6 and TRBJ1-2): DAGVTQSPTHLIKTRGQQVTLRCSPKSGHDTVSWYQQALGQGPQFIFQYYEEEERQRGNFPDRFSGHQFPNYSSELNVNALLLGDSALYLCAWSASSNGGTFGSGTRLTVV.

The genes are TRBV7-2 and TRBJ2-6; D may be TRBD1 (5 bases). Per the germline V gene, CDR1 is SGHTA and CDR2 is FQGNSA. Deletions cut 3 bases from V and 2 bases from J, with 11 bases between. This CDR3 is 16 amino acids long. The CDR3 region is CASSFGQGAGANVLTF. CDR3 DNA sequence: TGTGCCAGCAGCTTCGGGCAGGGCGCTGGGGCCAACGTCCTGACTTTC. The full variable domain, its missing parts supplied by reference TRBV7-2 and TRBJ2-6, is GAGVSQSPSNKVTEKGKDVELRCDPISGHTALYWYRQSLGQGLEFLIYFQGNSAPDKSGLPSDRFSAERTGGSVSTLTIQRTQQEDSAVYLCASSFGQGAGANVLTFGAGSRLTVL.

This clonotype appeared many times. At one boundary the junction diverges from the germline segment, which might be a read error. The chain couples TRBV5-1 to TRBJ1-6, with D tentatively TRBD1 (6 bases). Germline loops: CDR1 SGHRS, CDR2 YFSETQ. This CDR3 contains 14 residues. CDR3 protein: CASSLGQYNSPLHF. In DNA form, the CDR3 reads TGTGCCAGCAGCTTAGGACAGTATAATTCACCCCTCCACTTT.

This clonotype has only one observation. The germline gene is not matched at one end of the junction; a read error may be the cause. The DNA of the CDR3 is TGCAGTGCTAGAGAGGAGGGGACAGGGGGAACTAATGAAAAATTGTTTTTT. It encodes CSAREEGTGGTNEKLFF. The chain couples TRBV29-1 to TRBJ1-4; TRBD1 matches 11 bases. Germline-derived CDR1 and CDR2 are SQVTM and ANQGSEA. The CDR3 covers 17 residues.

Points on this clonotype: A read error may produce the germline difference seen at one junction end. The gene calls are TRBV7-2 and TRBJ2-7; 8 bases line up with TRBD1. Germline V gene data show CDR1 as SGHTA and CDR2 as FQGNSA. The CDR3 loop spans 14 amino acids. The CDR3 is CAISSGTGSHEQYF. CDR3 coding DNA: TGTGCCATCAGCTCGGGGACAGGTTCCCACGAGCAGTACTTC.

A note on this clonotype: This sequence may be a read error, since a much larger clone differs from it by one base. The chain carries TRBV5-4 and TRBJ1-1, with TRBD1 identical over 9 bases. The CDR3 length is 14 residues. Germline CDR1 and CDR2: SGHNT and YYREEE (reference sequence). The CDR3 spells CASSWDRANTETFF. CDR3 in DNA: TGTGCCAGCAGCTGGGACAGGGCGAACACTGAAACTTTCTTT.

V usage is TRBV29-1 and J usage is TRBJ2-5; TRBD1 aligns across 10 bases. The CDR3 consists of 13 residues. V lost 8 bases, J lost 5 bases, and 8 bases stayed unmatched. Germline lookup yields CDR1 SQVTM and CDR2 ANQGSEA. The CDR3 spells CSLGTGAYETQYF. The DNA for the CDR3 is TGCAGCTTGGGGACAGGGGCCTATGAGACCCAGTACTTC. The full variable domain, rest sourced from reference TRBV29-1 and TRBJ2-5, is SAVISQKPSRDICQRGTSLTIQCQVDSQVTMMFWYRQQPGQSLTLIATANQGSEATYESGFVIDKFPISRPNLTFSTLTVSNMSPEDSSIYLCSLGTGAYETQYFGPGTRLLVL.

Note on this clonotype: This could be a read error, since a much larger clone is one nucleotide away. The chain has TRBV2 and TRBJ1-5; 7 positions agree with TRBD1. The germline CDR1 and CDR2 sequences are SNHLY and FYNNEI. The V gene end was trimmed by 7 bases and the J gene end by 1 base; junction bases not matched to a gene: 4. CDR3 length equals 14 residues. CDR3 residues: CASTTGQSNQPQHF. As DNA, the CDR3 is TGTGCCAGCACGACAGGGCAGAGCAATCAGCCCCAGCATTTT.

The genes are TRBV7-2 and TRBJ1-6, with 11 bases identical to TRBD1. This CDR3 spans 16 amino acids. The germline V gene has CDR1 SGHTA and CDR2 FQGNSA. J lost 9 bases, V lost 5 bases, and 9 bases had no gene match. The CDR3 DNA is TGTGCCAGCAGCCAACTTCCGGGACAGGGGGGTTCACCCCTCCACTTT. This sequence encodes CASSQLPGQGGSPLHF.

This rearrangement joins TRBV25-1 to TRBJ2-5; possible D gene TRBD2, 6 bases. The CDR3 sequence is 15 residues long. Germline V CDR1 and CDR2: MGHDK, SYGVNS. V dropped 2 bases and J dropped 5 bases, with 15 bases sitting between them. CDR3 region: CASSEQRGGGETQYF. The CDR3 DNA follows: TGTGCCAGCAGTGAACAAAGGGGAGGAGGGGAGACCCAGTACTTC.

This clonotype was counted at least ten times. The CDR3 protein is CSARVATNEKLFF. In nucleotides, the CDR3 is TGCAGTGCTAGAGTTGCAACTAATGAAAAACTGTTTTTT. The J gene is TRBJ1-4, the V gene TRBV20-1; D is uncertain. The CDR3 has 13 amino acids. With 1 base removed from V and 0 bases from J, the gap between germline ends came to 3 bases. CDR1 is DFQATT and CDR2 is SNEGSKA in the germline V gene (reference sequence).

The chain has TRBV6-1 and TRBJ2-7; possible D gene TRBD1, 5 bases. Germline V gives CDR1 MNHNS, CDR2 SASEGT. V was clipped by 5 bases and J by 1 base, with 12 bases between them. The CDR3 length is 14 residues. The CDR3 DNA is TGTGCCAGCAGTCTCACGGACACTTCCTACGAGCAGTACTTC. Protein sequence: CASSLTDTSYEQYF.

This clonotype occurred a few times. The chain has TRBV5-1 and TRBJ2-7; D possibly uses TRBD1 or TRBD2 (7 bases each). V dropped 4 bases and J dropped 4 bases, with 21 bases sitting between them. The germline V gene has CDR1 SGHRS and CDR2 YFSETQ. The CDR3 is 16 residues long. CDR3 bases: TGCGCCAGCAGCGTGGGGAGGGACAGCGCTTGGTACGAGCAGTACTTC. It encodes CASSVGRDSAWYEQYF.

For this clonotype: An end of the junction differs from the germline gene, which may be a read error. J is TRBJ1-6 and V is TRBV9, with D perhaps matching TRBD1 (5 bases). CDR1 is SGDLS and CDR2 is YYNGEE in the germline V gene. The CDR3 extends over 14 amino acids. This CDR3 reads CVSSPGRDNSPLHF. As DNA, the CDR3 is TGCGTCAGCAGCCCGGGCAGGGATAATTCACCCCTCCACTTT.

This clonotype came up many times. The V and J genes are TRBV10-3 and TRBJ1-2; D gene ambiguous. There are 14 residues in the CDR3. Germline CDR1 ENHRY, CDR2 SYGVKD. Trimming took off 2 bases at V and 2 bases at J, with 9 bases between the two ends. The chain's CDR3 is CAISEGLANYGYTF. CDR3 bases: TGTGCCATCAGTGAGGGGTTGGCGAACTATGGCTACACCTTC.

This clonotype was counted many times. V is TRBV7-9 and J is TRBJ2-7; tentative D call: TRBD1 (6 bases). This CDR3 is built from 12 residues. The germline V gene has CDR1 SEHNR and CDR2 FQNEAQ (reference sequence). V lost 1 base, J lost 6 bases, and 7 bases lay in between. This CDR3 reads CASSLGGGEQYF. CDR3 in DNA: TGTGCCAGCAGCTTAGGAGGGGGCGAGCAGTACTTC.

This clonotype was seen many times. The V call is TRBV10-3, the J call TRBJ2-7; TRBD2 might be the D (5 bases). CDR1 and CDR2 from the germline V gene are ENHRY and SYGVKD. The CDR3 is 15 residues long. V gave up 4 bases and J gave up 5 bases, with 18 bases separating them. In nucleotides, the CDR3 is TGTGCCATCAGTGCCTTGTTTACGGGGTCCAACGAGCAGTACTTC. This codes for CAISALFTGSNEQYF.

This chain connects TRBV6-5 to TRBJ2-7, with D uncertain. The CDR3 length is 14 residues. Germline V gene sequence: CDR1 MNHEY, CDR2 SVGAGI. Trimming left V 5 bases short and J 0 bases short, with 11 bases between. The CDR3 DNA reads TGTGCCAGCAGTGAAGTGGGCAACTCCTACGAGCAGTACTTC. Translating gives CASSEVGNSYEQYF.

This clonotype was seen at least ten times. The chain employs TRBV2 and TRBJ1-2; 7 bases are a match to TRBD1. V dropped 6 bases and J dropped 6; count of bases not matched to a gene: 13. Germline-derived CDR1 and CDR2 are SNHLY and FYNNEI. This CDR3 spans 15 amino acids. Written as DNA, the CDR3 is TGTGCCAGCAGCGAGAGGGGGCAAAGTCTGCATGGCTACACCTTC. It encodes CASSERGQSLHGYTF.

The chain has TRBV10-3 and TRBJ2-7; the match to TRBD2 covers 10 bases. This CDR3 is built from 15 residues. With 10 bases clipped from V and 3 bases from J, the junction kept 12 bases outside the gene matches. The V gene's germline CDR1 is ENHRY and CDR2 SYGVKD. In DNA form, the CDR3 reads TGTGCCAGCAGCCTCAGGACTAGCGGAAACTACGAGCAGTACTTC. Protein: CASSLRTSGNYEQYF.

In this sample, this clonotype turned up many times. V gene TRBV7-9 combines with J gene TRBJ2-7; D possibly corresponds to TRBD1 (6 bases). There are 16 residues in the CDR3. V shed 3 bases and J shed 0 bases, with 15 bases lying between them. Germline CDR1 SEHNR, CDR2 FQNEAQ (reference sequence). This CDR3 reads CASSFTDSPDSYEQYF. CDR3 DNA: TGTGCCAGCAGCTTTACGGACAGCCCAGACTCCTACGAGCAGTACTTC.

This clonotype has a handful of counts. The chain recombines TRBV5-1 with TRBJ1-3; D possibly corresponds to TRBD1 (5 bases). V was clipped by 4 bases and J by 11 bases, with 16 bases between them. Germline V lookup: CDR1 SGHRS, CDR2 YFSETQ. This CDR3 has 13 amino acids. CDR3 region: CASSRDGLFPIYF. For the CDR3, the DNA is TGCGCCAGCAGCCGGGACGGCCTCTTCCCCATATATTTT.